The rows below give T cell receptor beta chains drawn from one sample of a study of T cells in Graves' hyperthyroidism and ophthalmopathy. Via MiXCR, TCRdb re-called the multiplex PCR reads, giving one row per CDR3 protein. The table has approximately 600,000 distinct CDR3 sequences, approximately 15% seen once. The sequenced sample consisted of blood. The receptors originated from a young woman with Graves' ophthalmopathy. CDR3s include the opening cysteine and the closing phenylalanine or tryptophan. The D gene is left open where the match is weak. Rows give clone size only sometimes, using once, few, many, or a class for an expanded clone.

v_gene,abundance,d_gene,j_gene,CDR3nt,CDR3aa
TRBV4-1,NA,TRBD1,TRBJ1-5,TGCGCCAGCAGCCAGGGACAGGGGCCAAATCAGCCCCAGCATTTT,CASSQGQGPNQPQHF
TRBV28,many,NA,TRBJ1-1,TGTGCCGAGGGGGACCGGAACACTGAAGCTTTCTTT,CAEGDRNTEAFF
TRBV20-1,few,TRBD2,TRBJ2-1,TGCAGTGCTAGCGGGAGGAGCAATGAGCAGTTCTTC,CSASGRSNEQFF
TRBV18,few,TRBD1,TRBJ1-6,TGTGCCAGCCCACCGCAGACGACAGGGGATCATTCACCCCTCCACTTT,CASPPQTTGDHSPLHF
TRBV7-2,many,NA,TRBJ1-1,TGTGCCAGCAGCTTTAGTAAGGTGTGGACTGAAGCTTTCTTT,CASSFSKVWTEAFF
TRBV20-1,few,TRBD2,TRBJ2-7,TGCAGTGCCTCGGGACTACTCCCCTACGAGCAGTACTTC,CSASGLLPYEQYF
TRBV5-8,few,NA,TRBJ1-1,TGTGCCAGCAACGTACGGGGTTTCACTGAAGCTTTCTTT,CASNVRGFTEAFF
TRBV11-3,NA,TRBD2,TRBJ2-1,TGTGCCAGCAGCTTATATCGGGGAGGGAGTATAGCGAATGAGCAGTTCTTC,CASSLYRGGSIANEQFF
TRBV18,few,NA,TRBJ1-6,TGTGCCAGCTCCCCGGAACAGGGCGCGAATTCACCCCTCCACTTT,CASSPEQGANSPLHF
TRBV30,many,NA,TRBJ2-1,TGTGCCTGGAGTCGGGAATTGTCTGAGCAGTTCTTC,CAWSRELSEQFF
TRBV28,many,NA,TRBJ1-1,TGTGCCAGCAGTTTATTACGGGAGCTCGCTGAAGCTTTCTTT,CASSLLRELAEAFF
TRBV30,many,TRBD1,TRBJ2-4,TGTGCCTGGAGTGTACAGGACAGGAACATTCAGTACTTC,CAWSVQDRNIQYF
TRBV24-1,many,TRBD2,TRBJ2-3,TGTGCCACCAGTGATTTGCAATTGGCGGGAGGTAGAGATACGCAGTATTTT,CATSDLQLAGGRDTQYF
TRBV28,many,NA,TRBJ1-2,TGTGCCAGCAGCCTCCCCCGGCGAGGACGGGACTATGGCTACACCTTC,CASSLPRRGRDYGYTF
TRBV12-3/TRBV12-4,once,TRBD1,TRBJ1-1,TGTGCCAGCAGCACCCTCAGGGGGCGCGACACTGAAGCTTTCTTT,CASSTLRGRDTEAFF
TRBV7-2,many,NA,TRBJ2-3,TGTGCCAGCAGCTTCCGGAGCTCAGATACGCAGTATTTT,CASSFRSSDTQYF
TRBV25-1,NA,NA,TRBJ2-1,TGTGCCAGCAGTGGGGAAAAACGACTAGTTTCCAATGAGCAGTTCTTC,CASSGEKRLVSNEQFF
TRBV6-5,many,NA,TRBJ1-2,TGTGCCAGCAGTTACTCGCCAGGGGTCGATAACTATGGCTACACCTTC,CASSYSPGVDNYGYTF
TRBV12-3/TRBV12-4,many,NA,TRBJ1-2,TGTGCCAGCAGTTTACTAACGGACGGAATCTATGGCTACACCTTC,CASSLLTDGIYGYTF
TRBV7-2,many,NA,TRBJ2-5,TGTGCCAGCAGCTTAGGTTGGGTCCAAGAGACCCAGTACTTC,CASSLGWVQETQYF
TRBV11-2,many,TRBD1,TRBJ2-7,TGTGCCAGCAGCGCCGGGACAGGGGGAAGGGAGCAGTACTTC,CASSAGTGGREQYF
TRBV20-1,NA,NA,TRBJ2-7,TGCAGTGCTAGAAGCGCGGTCGGGGATTCCTTATCCTACGAGCAGTACTTC,CSARSAVGDSLSYEQYF
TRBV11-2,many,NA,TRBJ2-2,TGTGCCAGCAGCTTAGATGGGAGTTCGAACACCGGGGAGCTGTTTTTT,CASSLDGSSNTGELFF
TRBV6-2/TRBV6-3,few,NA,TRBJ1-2,TGTGCCAGCAGTTCCGCGACCAGCAACTATGGCTACACCTTC,CASSSATSNYGYTF
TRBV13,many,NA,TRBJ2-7,TGTGCCAGCAGCTTAGTACGGGGCCCTAACTACGAGCAGTACTTC,CASSLVRGPNYEQYF
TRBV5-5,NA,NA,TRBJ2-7,TGTGCCAGCAGCTTGGAAAGGGAGACCACCTACGAGCAGTACTTC,CASSLERETTYEQYF
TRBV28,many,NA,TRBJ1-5,TGTGCCAGCCGGGACGGCAAAAAATGGGGCAATCAGCCCCAGCATTTT,CASRDGKKWGNQPQHF
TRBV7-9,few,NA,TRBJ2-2,TGTGCCAGCAGCTTCGATGGGGGCAGGTCGAACACCGGGGAGCTGTTTTTT,CASSFDGGRSNTGELFF
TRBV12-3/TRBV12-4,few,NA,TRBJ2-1,TGTGCCAGCTCCGGGGGCTTTATCTACAATGAGCAGTTCTTC,CASSGGFIYNEQFF
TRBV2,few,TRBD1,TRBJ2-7,TGTGCCAGCACCCTCTTAAACAGGGGGCGGGAGCAGTACTTC,CASTLLNRGREQYF
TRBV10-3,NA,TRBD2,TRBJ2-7,TGTGCCATCAGTGAACGATTAGCGGGTACTACTTACGAGCAGTACTTC,CAISERLAGTTYEQYF
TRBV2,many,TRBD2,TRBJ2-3,TGTGCCAGCATCGGCGGGAGTCTTACCACAGATACGCAGTATTTT,CASIGGSLTTDTQYF
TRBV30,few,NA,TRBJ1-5,TGTGCCTGGAGTGCTAGGACAGACGATCAGCCCCAGCATTTT,CAWSARTDDQPQHF
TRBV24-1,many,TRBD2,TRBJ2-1,TGTGCCACCAGTGATTCTAAACTCATAGCGGGAGAACGGAATGAGCAGTTCTTC,CATSDSKLIAGERNEQFF
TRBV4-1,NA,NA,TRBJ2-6,TGCGCCAGCAGCCACTCCGGACTGGCGGCCAACGTCCTGACTTTC,CASSHSGLAANVLTF
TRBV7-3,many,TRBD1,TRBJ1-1,TGTGCCAGCAATTTACAGGGGGCGAACACTGAAGCTTTCTTT,CASNLQGANTEAFF
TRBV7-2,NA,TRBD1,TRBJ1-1,TGTGCCAGCAGCTTAACCCGGACAGGGGGGGACACTGAAGCTTTCTTT,CASSLTRTGGDTEAFF
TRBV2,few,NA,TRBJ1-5,TGTGCCAGCAGCCAGGCCAAACTGAGGCAGCCCCAGCATTTT,CASSQAKLRQPQHF
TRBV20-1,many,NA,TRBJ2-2,TGCAGTGCTAGGCCTGTAGAGGAGTCCACCGGGGAGCTGTTTTTT,CSARPVEESTGELFF
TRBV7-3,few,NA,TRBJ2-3,TGTGCCAGCAGCTTACCCGTGACTCCGGGAGACACCAGCACAGATACGCAGTATTTT,CASSLPVTPGDTSTDTQYF
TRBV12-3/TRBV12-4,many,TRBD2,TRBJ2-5,TGTGCCAGCTCCGGGGGAGGGGTAAGGGAGACCCAGTACTTC,CASSGGGVRETQYF
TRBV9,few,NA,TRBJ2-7,TGTGCCAGCAGCACAGCGCACGAGCAGTACTTC,CASSTAHEQYF
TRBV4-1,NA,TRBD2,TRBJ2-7,TGCGCCAGCAGCCAACCCCGGACTAGCGGCCACGAGCAGTACTTC,CASSQPRTSGHEQYF
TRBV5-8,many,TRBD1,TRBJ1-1,TGTGCCAGCAGGGACACAGGGGCCCGAATGAACACTGAAGCTTTCTTT,CASRDTGARMNTEAFF
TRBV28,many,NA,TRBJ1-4,TGTGCCAGCAGTTTATGGGCGGGGACAACTAATGAAAAACTGTTTTTT,CASSLWAGTTNEKLFF
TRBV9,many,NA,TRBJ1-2,TGTGCCAGCAGAGCTACATCGTACACCTTC,CASRATSYTF
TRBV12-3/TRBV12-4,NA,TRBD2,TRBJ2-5,TGTGCCAGCACTTCCGGGACTAGCGGGAGTCACCAAGAGACCCAGTACTTC,CASTSGTSGSHQETQYF
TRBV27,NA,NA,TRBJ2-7,TGTGCCAGCAGTTTATTGCCGGGCTCCTACGAGCAGTACTTC,CASSLLPGSYEQYF
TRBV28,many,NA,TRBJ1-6,TGTGCCAGCAGTTTGGCGGGGGCCTTTAATTCACCCCTCCACTTT,CASSLAGAFNSPLHF
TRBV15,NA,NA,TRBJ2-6,TGTGCCACCAGCAGAGGTGGGCCAAACGCCGTGGGGGCCAACGTCCTGACTTTC,CATSRGGPNAVGANVLTF